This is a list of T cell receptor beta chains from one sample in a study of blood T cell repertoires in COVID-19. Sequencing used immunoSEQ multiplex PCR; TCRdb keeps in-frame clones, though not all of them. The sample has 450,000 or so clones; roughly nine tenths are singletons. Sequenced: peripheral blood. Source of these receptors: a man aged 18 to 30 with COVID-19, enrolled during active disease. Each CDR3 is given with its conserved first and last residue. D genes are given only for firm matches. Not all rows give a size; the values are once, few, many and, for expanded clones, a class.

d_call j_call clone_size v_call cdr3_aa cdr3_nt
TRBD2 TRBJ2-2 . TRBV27 CASSSLADLNTGELFF TGTGCCAGCAGTTCACTAGCGGACCTAAACACCGGGGAGCTGTTTTTT
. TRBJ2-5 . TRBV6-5 CASSQAHLQETQYF TGTGCCAGTTCCCAAGCTCACCTACAAGAGACCCAGTACTTC
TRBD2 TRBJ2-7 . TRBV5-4 CASSSAGLAFHEQYF TGTGCCAGCAGCAGCGCGGGACTAGCTTTCCACGAGCAGTACTTC
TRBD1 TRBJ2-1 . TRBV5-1 CASSLVRGRGNEQFF TGCGCCAGCAGCTTGGTGAGGGGGCGCGGGAATGAGCAGTTCTTC
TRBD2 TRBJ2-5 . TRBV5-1 CASSGSGVQETQYF TGCGCCAGCAGCGGTAGCGGGGTTCAAGAGACCCAGTACTTC
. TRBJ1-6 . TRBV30 CAWSPGNSPLHF TGTGCCTGGAGCCCCGGGAATTCACCCCTCCACTTT
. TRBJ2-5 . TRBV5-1 CASSPRGSLQETQYF TGCGCCAGCAGCCCACGTGGTAGTCTCCAAGAGACCCAGTACTTC
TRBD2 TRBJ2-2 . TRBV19 CASSGRESTGELFF TGTGCCAGTAGTGGGCGGGAGTCCACCGGGGAGCTGTTTTTT
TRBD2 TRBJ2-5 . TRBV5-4 CASSHSGGLQETQYF TGTGCCAGCAGCCACAGCGGGGGGCTCCAAGAGACCCAGTACTTC
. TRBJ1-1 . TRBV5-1 CASSGNNLNTEAFF TGCGCCAGCAGTGGTAACAACCTGAACACTGAAGCTTTCTTT
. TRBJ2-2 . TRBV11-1 CASSLAGRDGTGELFF TGTGCCAGCAGCTTAGCGGGCAGGGATGGCACCGGGGAGCTGTTTTTT
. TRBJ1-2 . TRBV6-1 CASSEAGANGYTF TGTGCCAGCAGTGAGGCGGGTGCCAATGGCTACACCTTC
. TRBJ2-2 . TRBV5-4 CASSFRGLNTGELFF TGTGCCAGCAGCTTTAGGGGACTGAACACCGGGGAGCTGTTTTTT
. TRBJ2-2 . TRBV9 CASSVHDYGLNSHSAVNTGELFF TGTGCCAGCAGCGTCCATGATTACGGATTAAACTCCCATAGCGCTGTGAACACCGGGGAGCTGTTTTTT
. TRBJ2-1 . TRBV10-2 CASSAGTPSYNEQFF TGCGCCAGCAGTGCCGGGACACCTTCCTACAATGAGCAGTTCTTC
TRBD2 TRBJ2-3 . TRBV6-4 CASSSSGGGTDTQYF TGTGCCAGCAGTTCAAGCGGGGGAGGGACAGATACGCAGTATTTT
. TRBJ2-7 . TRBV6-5 CASRNQGTTYEQYF TGTGCCAGTCGAAATCAGGGGACTACCTACGAGCAGTACTTC
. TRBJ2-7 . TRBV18 CASSPPSEIRQYF TGTGCCAGCTCACCCCCTAGCGAGATTAGGCAGTACTTC
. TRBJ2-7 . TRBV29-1 CSVGQGTYEQYF TGCAGCGTTGGGCAGGGGACCTACGAGCAGTACTTC
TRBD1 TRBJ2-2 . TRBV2 CASSAQGAGGELFF TGTGCCAGCAGCGCACAGGGGGCTGGCGGGGAGCTGTTTTTT
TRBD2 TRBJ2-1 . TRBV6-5 CASAGTSEYNEQFF TGTGCCAGCGCCGGGACTAGCGAATACAATGAGCAGTTCTTC
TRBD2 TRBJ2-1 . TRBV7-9 CASSSPSGTYNEQFF TGTGCCAGCAGCTCGCCTAGCGGAACCTACAATGAGCAGTTCTTC
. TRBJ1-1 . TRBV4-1 CASSLNPAGTEAFF TGCGCCAGCTCCCTTAATCCGGCAGGCACTGAAGCTTTCTTT
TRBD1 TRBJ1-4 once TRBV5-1 CASSRDRVRANEKLFF TGCGCCAGCAGCCGGGACAGGGTCAGAGCTAATGAAAAACTGTTTTTT
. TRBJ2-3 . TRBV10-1 CASSEVVSSTDTQYF TGCGCCAGCAGTGAGGTTGTGAGTAGCACAGATACGCAGTATTTT